Sequencing of this T cell receptor beta chain was carried out in a study of blood T cell repertoires in COVID-19. Background on the study: Researchers got acute and convalescent COVID-19 samples from the United States, Italy and Spain. PBMCs, B-cell-depleted T cells, or T cells were the source of the cDNA or gDNA that made up the material.

Followed over time, Seattle patients had been enrolled while infection was active. In the original workflow: Researchers report that nucleated cell counts were estimated from reference gene primer amplification. The protocol was immunoSEQ multiplex PCR, while the TCRdb copy is restricted to in-frame clones and leaves out a portion. The DNA gave D and trimming, while V, J and clone size come from that table. The data hold approximately 290,000 clones, with around 92% observed a single time. Turning to this clone: This same CDR3 is encoded by further DNA sequences in the sample.

Deletions cut 0 bases from V and 4 bases from J, with 7 bases between. The CDR3 spans 13 residues. Germline V lookup: CDR1 SGHNT, CDR2 YYREEE (reference sequence). Sequenced sample: peripheral blood. The chain joins TRBV5-4 to TRBJ1-1; perhaps TRBD1 as D (5 bases). The TCR comes from a woman aged 25-40 years with COVID-19, enrolled during active disease. The CDR3 DNA sequence: TGTGCCAGCAGCTTGGGGGGGGGCACTGAAGCTTTCTTT. This codes for CASSLGGGTEAFF.